This T cell receptor beta chain came from a study of technical replicates of blood from a few donors. Germline CDR1 is SGHDT and CDR2 is YYEEEE. V was cut by 4 bases and J by 7 bases, with 18 bases left in between. The CDR3 is 14 residues long. TCRdb's table, derived via immunoSEQ multiplex PCR, lists solely in-frame clones and lacks some. The data hold around 60,000 clones, with approximately 86% observed a single time. The specimen sequenced was PBMCs. The receptor was isolated from a human donor in good health. Some clones in this sample may be carry-over from other donors' samples. This sequence joins TRBV5-6 and TRBJ2-7, with a weak D call TRBD1 (6 bases). CDR3 in amino acids: CASSREQGLGEQYF. The DNA of the CDR3 is TGTGCCAGCAGCCGCGAACAGGGTCTGGGGGAGCAGTACTTC.